This T cell receptor beta chain was identified in a study of a mutant IDH1 vaccine in newly diagnosed glioma (dated by TCRdb to 2020 to 2023). General notes on the study: In the chemotherapy-containing groups, vaccination started alongside temozolomide cycles, whereas in patients who had radiotherapy alone it started 4-6 weeks after radiotherapy. Of the 30 or so patients who were treated, about 62% were male and approximately 40% were female, and the mean age was around 40 years. Before enrollment, patients had received standard therapy of radiotherapy alone, temozolomide alone, or radiochemotherapy with temozolomide; most received the combination. The week-35 safety follow-up took place at visit V12, and the week-47 end of study took place at visit V13. Peripheral blood was collected at six visits: V03 (baseline), V05, V07, V10, V12 and V13. Longitudinal TCRB deep sequencing was performed for roughly 25 treated patients wherever samples were available for exploratory analyses.

What the time point label conveys for this sample: week 35, safety follow-up. Every vaccine dose consisted of 300 ug of a 20-mer mutant IDH1 peptide in Montanide, administered subcutaneously together with topical imiquimod. Patients were given eight vaccinations, in weeks 1, 3, 5, 7, 11, 15, 19 and 23, which matched visits V03 through V10. Newly diagnosed WHO grade 3 or 4 IDH1-mutant astrocytomas showing loss of nuclear ATRX were present in the donors. The samples were drawn from NOA16, a multicentre, single-arm, open-label phase I trial in Germany that tested a mutant IDH1 peptide vaccine in humans for the first time. Genomic DNA for TCRB sequencing was isolated from EDTA blood with the DNeasy Blood and Tissue Kit. Results and caveats for the whole study, not just this receptor: Across multiple MHC alleles, vaccine-induced immune responses were seen in around 93% of patients. It was noted by the authors that analyses of patient blood samples could not be reproduced owing to sample limitations. Pseudoprogression seemed to be unrelated to changes in the top peripheral T cell clonotypes found by TCRB sequencing. Availability determined which PBMC samples were chosen for TCRB deep sequencing.

The germline V gene supplies CDR1 SNHLY and CDR2 FYNNEI. Reading from cysteine to phenylalanine, the CDR3 counts 11 amino acids. Only CDR3 DNA remains: 33 bases, in frame from the first base. The trim is 3 bases for V and 9 bases for J, with a gap of 6 bases between the germline ends. The library was produced with the immunoSEQ multiplex PCR assay. Following the manufacturer's protocol, the hsTCRB Kit was used to amplify rearranged TCR beta chain sequences. Sequencing of TCRB libraries was carried out on an Illumina MiSeq. Processing in the source paper ran as follows. The kit vendor's proprietary platform handled demultiplexing, trimming and gene mapping. TCRdb holds this immuneACCESS table with in-frame rearrangements only. Some clones are missing; in checked studies, unresolved V genes explain under half, and the rest has no known cause. D and trimming come from the DNA, and the V and J calls and clone size come from that table. A total of 45,000 to 60,000 clones appear in this sample, about 88% of them only once. The top ten clones comprise around 5.7% of the sample.

This clone was detected a few times. The antigen it binds to is not known. The record has no base qualities; no much larger clone is one base away. This sequence was found in a woman between 40 and 50 years old with glioma. Sequenced here: PBMCs, sampled from a glioma patient whose treatment included an IDH1 peptide vaccine. The V gene is TRBV2 and the J gene is TRBJ1-5; confidence is insufficient to name the D gene. CDR3 loop: CASSDGGPQHF. The DNA is TGTGCCAGCAGTGACGGAGGGCCCCAGCATTTT.